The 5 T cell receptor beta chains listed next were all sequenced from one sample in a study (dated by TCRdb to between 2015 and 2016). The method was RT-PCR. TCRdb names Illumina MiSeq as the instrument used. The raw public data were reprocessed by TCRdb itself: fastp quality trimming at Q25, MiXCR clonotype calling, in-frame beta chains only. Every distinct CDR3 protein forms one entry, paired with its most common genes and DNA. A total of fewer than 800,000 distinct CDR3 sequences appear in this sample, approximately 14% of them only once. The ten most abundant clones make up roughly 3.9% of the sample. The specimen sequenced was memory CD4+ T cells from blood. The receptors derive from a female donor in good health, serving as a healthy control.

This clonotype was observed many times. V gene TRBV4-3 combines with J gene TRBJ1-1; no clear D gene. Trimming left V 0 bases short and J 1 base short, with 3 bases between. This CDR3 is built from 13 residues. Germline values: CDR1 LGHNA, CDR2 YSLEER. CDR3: CASSQDGNTEAFF. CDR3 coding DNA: TGCGCCAGCAGCCAAGATGGGAACACTGAAGCTTTCTTT.

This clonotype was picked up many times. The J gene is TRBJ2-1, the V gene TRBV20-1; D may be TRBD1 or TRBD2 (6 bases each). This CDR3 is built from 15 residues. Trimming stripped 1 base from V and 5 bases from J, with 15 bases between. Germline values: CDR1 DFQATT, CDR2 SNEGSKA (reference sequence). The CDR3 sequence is CSARVGGILDNEQFF. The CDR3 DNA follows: TGCAGTGCTAGAGTAGGGGGGATCCTGGACAATGAGCAGTTCTTC.

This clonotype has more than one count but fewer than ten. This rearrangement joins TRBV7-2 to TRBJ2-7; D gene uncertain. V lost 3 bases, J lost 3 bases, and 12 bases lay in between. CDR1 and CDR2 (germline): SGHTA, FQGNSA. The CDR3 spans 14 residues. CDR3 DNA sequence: TGTGCCAGCAGCTTGTGGACCAAAGGCTACGAGCAGTACTTC. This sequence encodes CASSLWTKGYEQYF.

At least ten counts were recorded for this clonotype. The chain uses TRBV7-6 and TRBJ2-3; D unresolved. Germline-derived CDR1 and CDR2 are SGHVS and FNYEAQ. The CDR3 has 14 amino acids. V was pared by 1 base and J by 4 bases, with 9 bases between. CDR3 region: CASSLEAEADTQYF. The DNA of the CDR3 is TGTGCCAGCAGCTTAGAAGCTGAGGCAGATACGCAGTATTTT.

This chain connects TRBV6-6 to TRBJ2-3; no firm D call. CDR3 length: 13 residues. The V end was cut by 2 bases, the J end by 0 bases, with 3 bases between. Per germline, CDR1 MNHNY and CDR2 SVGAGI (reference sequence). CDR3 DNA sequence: TGTGCCAGCAGTTACCTCAGCACAGATACGCAGTATTTT. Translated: CASSYLSTDTQYF.